This is a list of T cell receptor beta chains from one sample in a study of T-cell memory formation after mild COVID-19. TCRdb redid the calling of the 5' RACE reads with MiXCR, one entry per CDR3 protein. The table has roughly 600,000 distinct CDR3 sequences, around 17% seen once. What was sequenced was PBMCs or a T cell subset sorted from them (not recorded which). These receptors all stem from an adult woman who had mild COVID-19 (a few samples of this study predate the infection). Cell type and time point are not known. CDR3s include the opening cysteine and the closing phenylalanine or tryptophan.

TRBV12-3/TRBV12-4	TRBJ2-1	CASSLRGGGTYNEQFF
TRBV20-1	TRBJ2-2	CSAREAGELFF
TRBV18	TRBJ2-6	CASSPRSGGATGANVLTF
TRBV5-6	TRBJ1-3	CASSLWAGGNTIYF
TRBV3-1	TRBJ2-3	CASSQVAGVRADTQYF
TRBV5-4	TRBJ2-2	CASSLLSAKNTGELFF
TRBV12-3/TRBV12-4	TRBJ1-1	CASRERDTGWNTEAFF
TRBV20-1	TRBJ1-3	CSAATSLSGNTIYF
TRBV7-6	TRBJ2-7	CASSRLGGQGAPYEQYF
TRBV7-8	TRBJ2-5	CASSHQDGAGETQYF
TRBV5-4	TRBJ2-5	CASRRSLAGLETQYF
TRBV28	TRBJ2-3	CASSYTGTGTDTQYF
TRBV6-6	TRBJ2-7	CASSLKDTYEQYF
TRBV7-2	TRBJ1-4	CASSLREPRPQEKLFF
TRBV20-1	TRBJ1-4	CSARSGTTNEKLFF
TRBV7-9	TRBJ2-7	CASSLPAGKSGYFGEQYF
TRBV2	TRBJ2-7	CASRKGFPYEQYF
TRBV6-7	TRBJ1-2	CASSSGPNYGYTF
TRBV29-1	TRBJ1-1	CSVLDREAFF
TRBV12-3/TRBV12-4	TRBJ2-3	CASSLASAADTQYF
TRBV5-1	TRBJ2-7	CASSAFGGQGAKEQYF
TRBV20-1	TRBJ2-3	CSAPPNGASTDTQYF
TRBV4-1	TRBJ2-1	CASSHLGLAGGPGNYNEQFF
TRBV7-9	TRBJ1-2	CASSPTGGVFYYGYTF
TRBV11-3	TRBJ2-2	CASSIGTGHTGELFF
TRBV18	TRBJ2-1	CASSPPGLAGGGEQFF
TRBV11-2	TRBJ2-5	CASSASLGGQETQYF
TRBV6-2/TRBV6-3	TRBJ2-5	CASSYGAYQETQYF
TRBV24-1	TRBJ1-1	CATSDLQAGDGTEAFF
TRBV6-5	TRBJ2-7	CASSPWTSGRAQAYEQYF
TRBV7-2	TRBJ2-3	CASSLMLRDTQYF
TRBV20-1	TRBJ2-1	CSARMGLAGNEQFF
TRBV7-3	TRBJ1-1	CASSLLAGTNTEAFF
TRBV20-1	TRBJ1-2	CSAGYGYTF
TRBV6-2/TRBV6-3	TRBJ1-5	CASSLPGVSNQPQHF
TRBV20-1	TRBJ2-1	CSVAGTSGIGNEQFF
TRBV19	TRBJ1-1	CASGVSLDTEAFF
TRBV27	TRBJ2-7	CASSSGSSYEQYF
TRBV10-3	TRBJ2-7	CAISEFYEQYF
TRBV29-1	TRBJ1-1	CSVGGPSAEAFF
TRBV29-1	TRBJ2-2	CSVESFDRVNTGELFF
TRBV9	TRBJ2-1	CASTDSYNEQFF
TRBV9	TRBJ2-6	CASSVTIAEPGANVLTF